Sequencing of this TCR beta chain was carried out in a study of shared clonotypes between healthy human individuals. In the study overall: Every donor yielded three CD4 naive, three CD4 memory, two CD8 naive and one CD8 memory plate. Whole-study findings and limits: Generation probabilities of non-shared clonotypes were lower (relative to those shared by all four donors).

The CDR3 runs 16 residues. V was pared by 3 bases and J by 0 bases, with 11 bases between. From germline, CDR1 is KGHSH and CDR2 LQKENI. Per the original methods: Filtering was not the same, since immunoSEQ gave junction-only sequences without quality scores. TCRdb keeps only in-frame clones here, not all; method: immunoSEQ multiplex PCR. The DNA was the basis for D and trimming; V, J and clone size are from that table. The data hold some 2.3 million clones, with roughly 93% observed a single time. Recent acute infections and vaccinations were absent in the healthy HIV-negative adult donors. Note on this clone: Antigen: not known.

This chain connects TRBV18 to TRBJ2-2; no clear D. The receptor comes from a man between 18 and 29 years old in good health. Some clones in this sample may be carry-over from other donors' samples. The sequenced sample was naive CD4+ T cells from PBMCs. As for subset: CD45RA+ positively selected. CDR3 nucleotides: TGTGCCAGCTCACCGCTCCGAGTTACGAACACCGGGGAGCTGTTTTTT. Translating gives CASSPLRVTNTGELFF.